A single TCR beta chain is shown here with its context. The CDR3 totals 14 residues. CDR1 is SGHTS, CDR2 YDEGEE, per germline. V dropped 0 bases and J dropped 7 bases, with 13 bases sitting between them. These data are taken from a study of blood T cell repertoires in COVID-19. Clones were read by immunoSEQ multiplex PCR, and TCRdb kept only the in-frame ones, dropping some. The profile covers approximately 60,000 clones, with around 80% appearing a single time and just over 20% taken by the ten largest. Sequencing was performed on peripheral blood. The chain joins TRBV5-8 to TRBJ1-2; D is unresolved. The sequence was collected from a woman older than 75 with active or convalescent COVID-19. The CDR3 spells CASSLANSRGGYTF. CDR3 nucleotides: TGTGCCAGCAGCTTGGCGAATTCACGCGGTGGCTACACCTTC.